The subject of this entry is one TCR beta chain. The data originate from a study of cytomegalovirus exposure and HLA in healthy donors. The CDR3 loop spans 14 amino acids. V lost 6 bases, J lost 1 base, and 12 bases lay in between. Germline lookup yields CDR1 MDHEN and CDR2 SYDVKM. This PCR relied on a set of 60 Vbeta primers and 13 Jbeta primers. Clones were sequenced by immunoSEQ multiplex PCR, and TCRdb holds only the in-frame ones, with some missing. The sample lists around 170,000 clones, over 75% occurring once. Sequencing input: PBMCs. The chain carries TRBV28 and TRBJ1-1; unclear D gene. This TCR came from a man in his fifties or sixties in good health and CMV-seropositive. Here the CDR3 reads CASRRTVSNTEAFF. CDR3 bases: TGTGCCAGCAGACGTACTGTCTCGAACACTGAAGCTTTCTTT.